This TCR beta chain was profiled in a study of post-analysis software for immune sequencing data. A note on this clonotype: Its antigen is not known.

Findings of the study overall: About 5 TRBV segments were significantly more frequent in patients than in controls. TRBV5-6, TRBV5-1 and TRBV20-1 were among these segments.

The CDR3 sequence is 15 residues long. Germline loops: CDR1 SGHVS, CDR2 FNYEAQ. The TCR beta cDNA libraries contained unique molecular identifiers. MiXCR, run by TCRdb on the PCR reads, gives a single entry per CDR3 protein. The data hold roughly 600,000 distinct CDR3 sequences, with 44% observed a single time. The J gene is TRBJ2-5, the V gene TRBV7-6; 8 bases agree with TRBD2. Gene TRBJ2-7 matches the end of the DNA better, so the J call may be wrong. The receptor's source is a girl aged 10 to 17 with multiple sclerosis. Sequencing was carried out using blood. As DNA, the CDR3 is TGTGCCAGCAGCTTCGTGGCTAGCGGGTCCTACGAGCAGTACTTC. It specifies CASSFVASGSYEQYF.